The TCR beta chain described here comes from a study of T cell repertoires in cytomegalovirus infection. Study as a whole: TCR beta signatures that were public indicated CMV infection and matching HLA type.

MiXCR, applied by TCRdb to the reads, yields one record per CDR3 protein. The profile shows hundreds of thousands of distinct CDR3 sequences, roughly 30% of them singletons. The CDR3 runs 15 residues. V lost 4 bases to trimming and J lost 0 bases; unmatched junction nucleotides: 4. CDR1 and CDR2 from the germline V gene are LGHDT and YNNKEL (reference sequence). Note on this clonotype: Its antigen is still unknown.

Study observations and caveats: Summed public TCR beta family frequency identified CMV carriers bearing the relevant HLA.

The chain carries TRBV3-1 and TRBJ1-1, with 8 nucleotides matching TRBD1. The clonotype comes from a human donor in good health (CMV status not recorded). Some clones in this sample may be carry-over from other donors' samples. The input for sequencing was cultured PBMCs, taken from culture after CMV antigen stimulation. The CDR3 coding sequence is TGTGCCAGCAGCCCCTTGGGACAGGTGAACACTGAAGCTTTCTTT. Protein sequence: CASSPLGQVNTEAFF. The variable domain in full, with the rest retrieved from reference TRBV3-1 and TRBJ1-1, is DTAVSQTPKYLVTQMGNDKSIKCEQNLGHDTMYWYKQDSKKFLKIMFSYNNKELIINETVPNRFSPKSPDKAHLNLHINSLELGDSAVYFCASSPLGQVNTEAFFGQGTRLTVV.